Each of the 30 T cell receptor beta chains below was sequenced from the same sample in a study of T-cell reconstitution after alpha-beta-depleted transplantation in children. Unique molecular identifiers were incorporated when the TCRbeta library was constructed. TCRdb fed the PCR reads into MiXCR, producing one record per CDR3 protein. This table has 250,000 to 400,000 distinct CDR3 sequences, over 20% appearing once. Sequenced material: PBMCs, mostly from graft donor cells, taken 180 days after TCRalphabeta/CD19-depleted stem cell transplant. The receptor source for this set is a male patient aged 10 to 17 who had a stem cell transplant for acute lymphoblastic leukemia, so the T cells may come from the graft donor.

The CDR3 here is CSASVLGGAYEQYF. Written as DNA, the CDR3 is TGCAGTGCTAGTGTTCTGGGCGGCGCCTACGAGCAGTACTTC. The chain combines TRBV20-1 with TRBJ2-7; D gene unclear. The germline gives CDR1 DFQATT, CDR2 SNEGSKA (reference sequence). Trimming removed 3 bases at V and 2 bases at J, with 14 bases between. The CDR3 length is 14 residues.

The sample holds a few counts of this clonotype. The V and J genes are TRBV6-5 and TRBJ1-2; no firm D call. V lost 2 bases and J 0 bases, leaving 4 bases between the germline ends. The length of the CDR3 is 13 residues. The germline CDR1 and CDR2 sequences are MNHEY and SVGAGI. In DNA form, the CDR3 reads TGTGCCAGCAGTTACGGTCCTAACTATGGCTACACCTTC. Encoded protein: CASSYGPNYGYTF.

This clonotype has a handful of counts. V is TRBV9 and J is TRBJ2-1; weak D call: TRBD1 (5 bases). The CDR3 is 14 amino acids. Germline V gene lookup returns CDR1 SGDLS and CDR2 YYNGEE. The ends were cut back, 0 bases at V and 6 bases at J, with 10 bases in the middle. This CDR3 is CASSVAPRGNEQFF. Written as DNA, the CDR3 is TGTGCCAGCAGCGTAGCCCCTAGGGGCAATGAGCAGTTCTTC.

Only a few counts were recorded for this clonotype. The chain recombines TRBV2 with TRBJ2-7; D possibly corresponds to TRBD2 (5 bases). The CDR3 is 11 amino acids. Germline V gene sequence: CDR1 SNHLY, CDR2 FYNNEI. V lost 7 bases and J lost 3, with 7 bases in between. The DNA for the CDR3 is TGTGCCAGCACTAGCAGCTACGAGCAGTACTTC. Translating gives CASTSSYEQYF.

This clonotype was seen a few times. V and J are TRBV9 and TRBJ2-5; TRBD2 matches 9 bases. Germline CDR1 and CDR2: SGDLS and YYNGEE. J was trimmed by 2 bases and V by 2 bases; bases with no gene match: 7. The CDR3 is 16 residues long. The CDR3 bases are TGTGCCAGCAGCGTGGGACTAGCCTCCAAGCAAGAGACCCAGTACTTC. Translation gives CASSVGLASKQETQYF.

This clonotype occurred a few times. The chain employs TRBV3-1 and TRBJ1-4; D perhaps matches TRBD1 (5 bases). Germline loops: CDR1 LGHDT, CDR2 YNNKEL (reference sequence). V dropped 1 base and J dropped 10 bases, with 10 bases sitting between them. This CDR3 comprises 13 residues. CDR3 protein: CASSQVRGRKLFF. The CDR3 nucleotides are TGTGCCAGCAGCCAAGTACGGGGCAGAAAACTGTTTTTT. The full variable domain, its missing parts supplied by reference TRBV3-1 and TRBJ1-4, is DTAVSQTPKYLVTQMGNDKSIKCEQNLGHDTMYWYKQDSKKFLKIMFSYNNKELIINETVPNRFSPKSPDKAHLNLHINSLELGDSAVYFCASSQVRGRKLFFGSGTQLSVL.

A few counts support this clonotype. The chain couples TRBV15 to TRBJ2-1, with 8 nucleotides matching TRBD2. V lost 2 bases to trimming and J lost 8 bases; unmatched junction nucleotides: 8. There are 15 residues in the CDR3. CDR1 is LNHNV and CDR2 is YYDKDF in the germline V gene (reference sequence). In nucleotides, the CDR3 is TGTGCCACCAGCAGACCAGGAGCGGGGGCCCATGAGCAGTTCTTC. Translated, it gives CATSRPGAGAHEQFF.

This clonotype has ten or more counts. V usage is TRBV7-3 and J usage is TRBJ2-7; TRBD2 matches 14 bases. The CDR3 runs 16 residues. With 1 base clipped from V and 3 bases from J, the junction kept 2 bases outside the gene matches. Germline V gene sequence: CDR1 SGHTA, CDR2 FQGTGA. The CDR3 protein is CASSLSGTSGSYEQYF. DNA for the CDR3: TGTGCCAGCAGCTTAAGTGGGACTAGCGGGAGCTACGAGCAGTACTTC.

There are a few counts of this clonotype. The V gene is TRBV10-3, the J gene TRBJ2-1, with D perhaps TRBD1 (5 bases). V was cut by 11 bases and J by 7 bases, with 15 bases left in between. Germline V lookup: CDR1 ENHRY, CDR2 SYGVKD. The CDR3 is 12 amino acids. The CDR3 DNA is TGTGCCTCCTCAGGGTTGGGAAATGAGCAGTTCTTC. It yields the protein CASSGLGNEQFF.

The chain combines TRBV2 with TRBJ1-2, with D possibly being TRBD1 (6 bases). The CDR3 has 15 amino acids. Germline V gene lookup returns CDR1 SNHLY and CDR2 FYNNEI. V was clipped by 5 bases and J by 2 bases, with 15 bases between them. The CDR3 coding sequence is TGTGCCAGCAGTCCCAGGGGTGAAAGAAACTATGGCTACACCTTC. This gives the protein CASSPRGERNYGYTF.

The V call is TRBV6-5, the J call TRBJ1-3; 7 bases line up with TRBD1. The V segment lost 1 base and the J segment 2 bases; nucleotides outside the gene matches: 11. The CDR3 length is 18 residues. The germline gives CDR1 MNHEY, CDR2 SVGAGI. In DNA form, the CDR3 reads TGTGCCAGCAGTTACTTCCCGACGGCGAGGGGGCCTGGAAACACCATATATTTT. Encoded protein: CASSYFPTARGPGNTIYF.

This clonotype was seen a handful of times. The chain joins TRBV7-3 to TRBJ1-1, with D perhaps matching TRBD1 (6 bases). The CDR3 contains 14 residues. Germline V gene sequence: CDR1 SGHTA, CDR2 FQGTGA. Trimming shortened V by 3 bases and J by 7 bases, and 15 bases separated the two germline ends. The CDR3 is CASSFFPGADEAFF. The CDR3 DNA follows: TGTGCCAGCAGCTTCTTTCCGGGGGCGGATGAAGCTTTCTTT.

The chain couples TRBV9 to TRBJ2-7; perhaps TRBD2 as D (5 bases). Germline CDR1 and CDR2: SGDLS and YYNGEE. The V end lost 0 bases, the J end lost 0 bases, and 10 bases lay between the germline ends. The CDR3 extends over 15 amino acids. The CDR3 DNA reads as TGTGCCAGCAGCGTAGCCGTGGGGAGCTCCTACGAGCAGTACTTC. It specifies CASSVAVGSSYEQYF.

The chain recombines TRBV7-8 with TRBJ2-1; 11 nucleotides line up with TRBD2. Germline V gene lookup returns CDR1 SGHVS and CDR2 FQNEAQ. V shed 5 bases, J shed 7 bases, and the junction held 13 bases outside the gene matches. The CDR3 is 17 amino acids. In nucleotides, the CDR3 is TGTGCCAGCAGCACGCGGTTAGCGGGAGGGCCGGGTAATGAGCAGTTCTTC. Translating gives CASSTRLAGGPGNEQFF.

This clonotype was observed many times. The chain employs TRBV9 and TRBJ1-5, with D tentatively TRBD1 (5 bases). The CDR3 consists of 15 residues. Germline V gene sequence: CDR1 SGDLS, CDR2 YYNGEE. The germline V and J ends were trimmed by 0 bases and 4 bases, with 11 bases remaining between them. The CDR3 DNA is TGTGCCAGCAGCGTAGAGGGGAACCCGAATCAGCCCCAGCATTTT. Its translation is CASSVEGNPNQPQHF.

About this clonotype itself: This likely comes from a read error, as the CDR3 has no conserved phenylalanine or tryptophan at its end. No DNA is shown, since the ends of the CDR3 on it are uncertain; the CDR3 is the one TCRdb lists. This chain joins TRBV5-8 and TRBJ1-1. The germline gives CDR1 SGHTS, CDR2 YDEGEE. The CDR3 is 9 amino acids long, termini counted. CDR3 residues: CASSLEQAL.

This clonotype was picked up a small number of times. The CDR3 DNA sequence: TGCGCCAGCAGCCACGTCGACGGCGGTCCTAGTTACGAGCAGTACTTC. It translates to CASSHVDGGPSYEQYF. The gene calls are TRBV4-1 and TRBJ2-7; D call uncertain. V lost 3 bases to trimming and J lost 4 bases, with 19 bases between them. The CDR3 runs 16 residues. CDR1 and CDR2 from the germline V gene are MGHRA and YSYEKL.

The chain is built from TRBV5-1 and TRBJ1-2; unclear D gene. The CDR3 consists of 13 residues. Looked up from germline, CDR1 is SGHRS and CDR2 is YFSETQ. V lost 4 bases and J lost 4, with 11 bases in between. CDR3 DNA: TGCGCCAGCAGCCCCCGGGGTTCCTATGGCTACACCTTC. It is translated as CASSPRGSYGYTF.

V is TRBV29-1 and J is TRBJ2-7; D may be TRBD1 (6 bases). The CDR3 has 13 amino acids. V lost 4 bases, J lost 0 bases, and 10 bases lay in between. Germline-derived CDR1 and CDR2 are SQVTM and ANQGSEA. The CDR3 is CSVGQAISYEQYF. CDR3 nucleotide sequence: TGCAGCGTTGGACAGGCGATCTCCTACGAGCAGTACTTC.

This clonotype turned up a few times. The chain carries TRBV5-1 and TRBJ1-2; maybe TRBD1 (6 bases). Between the trimmed V and J ends, which lost 0 bases and 4 bases, there was a span of 10 bases. Germline-derived CDR1 and CDR2 are SGHRS and YFSETQ. CDR3 length: 14 residues. The CDR3 loop reads CASSLGQVTYGYTF. The CDR3 DNA reads as TGCGCCAGCAGCTTGGGACAGGTTACCTATGGCTACACCTTC.

DNA of the CDR3: TGCAGTGCTAGAACTAGGGTCTACGAGCAGTACTTC. This encodes CSARTRVYEQYF. The V call is TRBV20-1, the J call TRBJ2-7; tentatively, D is TRBD2 (5 bases). Trimming took 2 bases from V and 3 from J, leaving 8 bases between them. The CDR3 spans 12 residues. Germline V CDR1 and CDR2: DFQATT, SNEGSKA (reference sequence).

V is TRBV6-2 or TRBV6-3 and J is TRBJ1-2; perhaps TRBD1 as D (5 bases). The CDR3 runs 12 residues. V lost 6 bases, J lost 3 bases, and 8 bases lay in between. CDR1 MNHEY and CDR2 SVGEGT come from the germline V gene. The CDR3 is CASSWGYYGYTF. The CDR3 DNA follows: TGTGCCAGCAGCTGGGGGTACTATGGCTACACCTTC.

This clonotype has just a few counts. The genes are TRBV12-3 or TRBV12-4 and TRBJ2-4; 7 bases are shared with TRBD1. Trimming took 7 bases from V and 9 from J; bases not matched to a gene: 15. There are 15 residues in the CDR3. The CDR3 coding sequence is TGTGCCAGCACTAGACAGGGTGGCATGGGTAGCATTCAGTACTTC. This codes for CASTRQGGMGSIQYF.

This clonotype has just a few counts. The rearrangement joins TRBV7-9 to TRBJ2-6; no reliable D call. In germline, CDR1 is SEHNR, CDR2 FQNEAQ (reference sequence). The CDR3 has 16 residues. V was pared by 1 base and J by 2 bases, with 9 bases between. CDR3 protein: CASSLGWVPGANVLTF. Written as DNA, the CDR3 is TGTGCCAGCAGCTTAGGATGGGTACCTGGGGCCAACGTCCTGACTTTC.

With regard to this clonotype: Germline and junction disagree at one end, which may indicate a read error. The V gene is TRBV7-6, the J gene TRBJ2-3; D ambiguous. The CDR3 runs 15 residues. From germline, CDR1 is SGHVS and CDR2 FNYEAQ. Written as DNA, the CDR3 is TGTGCCAGCAGTTTAGGATTCTCTAGCACAGATACGCAGTATTTT. Translating gives CASSLGFSSTDTQYF.

This clonotype has only a few counts. The chain couples TRBV5-1 to TRBJ1-4, with D perhaps TRBD1 (6 bases). Germline V gives CDR1 SGHRS, CDR2 YFSETQ. The CDR3 runs to 16 residues. Trimming shortened V by 0 bases and J by 6 bases, and 15 bases separated the two germline ends. DNA for the CDR3: TGCGCCAGCAGCTTGGTCCGGGGGGCATTGGATGAAAAACTGTTTTTT. Its protein is CASSLVRGALDEKLFF.

In this sample, this clonotype turned up a few times. The gene calls are TRBV12-5 and TRBJ2-3, with TRBD2 matching 10 bases. The CDR3 contains 17 residues. The V gene end was trimmed by 1 base and the J gene end by 2 bases; junction bases not matched to a gene: 6. CDR1 LGHNT and CDR2 FRNRAP come from the germline V gene. The CDR3 coding sequence is TGTGCTAGTGGTTTGGGACTAGCGGGCGTTGCCACAGATACGCAGTATTTT. Translated: CASGLGLAGVATDTQYF.

The chain combines TRBV2 with TRBJ2-7; the match to TRBD2 covers 7 bases. The CDR3 covers 14 residues. Germline CDR1 and CDR2: SNHLY and FYNNEI. V was pared by 3 bases and J by 2 bases, with 4 bases of the junction left unmatched. This CDR3 is CASSDGAGAYEQYF. CDR3 coding DNA: TGTGCCAGCAGTGATGGTGCGGGAGCCTACGAGCAGTACTTC.

J is TRBJ1-2 and V is TRBV19; possibly TRBD1 for D (5 bases). Between the trimmed V and J ends, which lost 8 bases and 3 bases, there was a span of 16 bases. Per germline, CDR1 LNHDA and CDR2 SQIVND (reference sequence). The CDR3 is made up of 14 amino acids. CDR3 in amino acids: CASAGETPYYGYTF. Here the CDR3 DNA reads TGTGCCAGTGCGGGGGAAACCCCATACTATGGCTACACCTTC.

The rearrangement joins TRBV4-1 to TRBJ2-7, with D tentatively TRBD2 (6 bases). Germline CDR1 reads MGHRA; CDR2 reads YSYEKL. The CDR3 is 16 residues long. With 0 bases removed from V and 0 bases from J, the gap between germline ends came to 12 bases. CDR3 loop: CASSQDMGLLSYEQYF. As DNA, the CDR3 is TGCGCCAGCAGCCAAGATATGGGACTTCTCTCCTACGAGCAGTACTTC.